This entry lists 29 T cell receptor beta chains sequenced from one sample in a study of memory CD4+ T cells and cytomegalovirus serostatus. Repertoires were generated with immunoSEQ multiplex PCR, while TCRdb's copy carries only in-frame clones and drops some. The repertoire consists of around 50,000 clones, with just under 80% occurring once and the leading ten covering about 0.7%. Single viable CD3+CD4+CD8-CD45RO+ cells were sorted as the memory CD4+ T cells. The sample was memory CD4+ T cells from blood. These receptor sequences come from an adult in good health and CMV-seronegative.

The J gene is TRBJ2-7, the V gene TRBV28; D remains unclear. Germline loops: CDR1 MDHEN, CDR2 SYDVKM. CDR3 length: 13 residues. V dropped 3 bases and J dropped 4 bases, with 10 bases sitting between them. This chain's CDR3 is CASSLGTVYEQYF. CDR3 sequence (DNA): TGTGCCAGCAGTTTGGGAACGGTATACGAGCAGTACTTC.

The DNA for the CDR3 is TGTGCCACAACCCGGGGTTACGAGCAGTACTTC. Encoded protein: CATTRGYEQYF. The J gene is TRBJ2-7, the V gene TRBV28; D is perhaps TRBD2 (5 bases). This CDR3 contains 11 residues. Germline CDR1 is MDHEN and CDR2 is SYDVKM. Trimming pared 10 bases from V and 4 bases from J, leaving 11 bases between.

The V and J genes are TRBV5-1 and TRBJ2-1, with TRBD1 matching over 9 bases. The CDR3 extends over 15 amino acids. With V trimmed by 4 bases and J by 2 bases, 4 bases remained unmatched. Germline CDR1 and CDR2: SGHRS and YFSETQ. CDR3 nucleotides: TGCGCCAGCAGCGCCGACAGGGGGGCCTACAATGAGCAGTTCTTC. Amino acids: CASSADRGAYNEQFF.

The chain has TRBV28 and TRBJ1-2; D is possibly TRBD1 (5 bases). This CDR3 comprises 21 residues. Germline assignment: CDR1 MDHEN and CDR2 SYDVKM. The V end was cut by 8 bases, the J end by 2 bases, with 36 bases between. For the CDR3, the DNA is TGTGCCAGCTATACCCTATGGAACGGTATGGAAAGGCGGGGGGAGAACTATGGCTACACCTTC. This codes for CASYTLWNGMERRGENYGYTF.

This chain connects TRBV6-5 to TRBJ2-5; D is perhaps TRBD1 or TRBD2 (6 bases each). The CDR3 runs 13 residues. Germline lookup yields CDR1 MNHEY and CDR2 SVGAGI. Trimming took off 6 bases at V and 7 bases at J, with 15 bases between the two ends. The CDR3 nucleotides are TGTGCCAGCAGCCCAACTAGCAGGGGGACCCAGTACTTC. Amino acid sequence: CASSPTSRGTQYF.

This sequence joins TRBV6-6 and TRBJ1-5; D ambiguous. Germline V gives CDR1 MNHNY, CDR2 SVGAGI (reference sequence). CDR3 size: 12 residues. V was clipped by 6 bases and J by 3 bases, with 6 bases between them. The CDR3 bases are TGTGCCAGCAGCTGGGCCAATCAGCCCCAGCATTTT. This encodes CASSWANQPQHF.

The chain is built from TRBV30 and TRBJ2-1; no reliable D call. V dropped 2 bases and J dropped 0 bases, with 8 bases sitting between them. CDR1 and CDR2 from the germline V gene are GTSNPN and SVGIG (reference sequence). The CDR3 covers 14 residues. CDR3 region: CAWSSDLSYNEQFF. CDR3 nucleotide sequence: TGTGCCTGGAGTAGCGACCTCTCCTACAATGAGCAGTTCTTC.

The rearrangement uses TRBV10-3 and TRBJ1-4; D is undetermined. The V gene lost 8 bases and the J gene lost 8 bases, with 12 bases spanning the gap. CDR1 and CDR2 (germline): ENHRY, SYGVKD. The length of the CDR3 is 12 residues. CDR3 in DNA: TGTGCCATCGGGCGGGATCGGGAAAAACTGTTTTTT. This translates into CAIGRDREKLFF.

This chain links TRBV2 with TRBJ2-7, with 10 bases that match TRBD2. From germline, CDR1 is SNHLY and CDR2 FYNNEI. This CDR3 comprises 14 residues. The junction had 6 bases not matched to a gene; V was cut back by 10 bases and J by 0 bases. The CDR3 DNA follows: TGTGCCAAGAGTAGCGGGAGGTCCTCCTACGAGCAGTACTTC. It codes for CAKSSGRSSYEQYF.

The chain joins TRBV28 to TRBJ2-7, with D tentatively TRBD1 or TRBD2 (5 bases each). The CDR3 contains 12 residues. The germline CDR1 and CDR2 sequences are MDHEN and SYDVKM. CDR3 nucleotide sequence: TGTGCGTCGGGACCACACAGCTACGAGCAGTACTTC. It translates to CASGPHSYEQYF.

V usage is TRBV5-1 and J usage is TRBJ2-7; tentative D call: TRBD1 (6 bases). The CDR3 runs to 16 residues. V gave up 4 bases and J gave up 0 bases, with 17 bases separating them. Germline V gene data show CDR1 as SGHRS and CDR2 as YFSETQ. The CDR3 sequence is CASSPATGPVSYEQYF. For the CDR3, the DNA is TGCGCCAGCAGCCCCGCTACAGGGCCCGTCTCCTACGAGCAGTACTTC.

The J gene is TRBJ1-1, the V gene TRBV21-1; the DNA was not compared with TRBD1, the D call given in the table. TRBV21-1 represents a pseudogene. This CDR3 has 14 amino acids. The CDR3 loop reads CASSSRTVNTEAFF. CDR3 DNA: TGTGCCAGCAGCAGTAGAACAGTGAACACTGAAGCTTTCTTT.

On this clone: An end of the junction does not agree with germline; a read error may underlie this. CDR3 amino acids: CAGSSTRGPGGNEQFF. The CDR3, as DNA: TGTGCCGGCAGTTCGACCAGGGGGCCCGGGGGCAATGAGCAGTTCTTC. The chain links TRBV6-9 to TRBJ2-1; 8 bases are shared with TRBD1. Germline loops: CDR1 MNHGY, CDR2 SVAAGI. This CDR3 has 16 residues.

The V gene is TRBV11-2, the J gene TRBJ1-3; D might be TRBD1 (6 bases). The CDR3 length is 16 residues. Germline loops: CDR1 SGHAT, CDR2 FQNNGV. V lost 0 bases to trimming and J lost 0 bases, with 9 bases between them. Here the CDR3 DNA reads TGTGCCAGCAGCTTAGAGGGGGCCTCCTCTGGAAACACCATATATTTT. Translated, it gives CASSLEGASSGNTIYF.

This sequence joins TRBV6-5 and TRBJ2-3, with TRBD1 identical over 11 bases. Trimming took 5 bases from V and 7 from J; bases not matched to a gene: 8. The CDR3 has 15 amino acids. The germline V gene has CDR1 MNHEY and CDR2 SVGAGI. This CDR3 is CASSPGTGGLNTQYF. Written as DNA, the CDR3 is TGTGCCAGCAGTCCCGGGACAGGGGGTCTTAATACGCAGTATTTT.

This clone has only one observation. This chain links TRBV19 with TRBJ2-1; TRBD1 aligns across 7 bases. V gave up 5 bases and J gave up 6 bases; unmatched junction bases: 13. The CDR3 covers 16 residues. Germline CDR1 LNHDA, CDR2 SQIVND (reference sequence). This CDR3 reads CASSVAGGTSLNEQFF. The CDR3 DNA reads TGTGCCAGTAGTGTCGCAGGGGGTACATCCCTCAATGAGCAGTTCTTC.

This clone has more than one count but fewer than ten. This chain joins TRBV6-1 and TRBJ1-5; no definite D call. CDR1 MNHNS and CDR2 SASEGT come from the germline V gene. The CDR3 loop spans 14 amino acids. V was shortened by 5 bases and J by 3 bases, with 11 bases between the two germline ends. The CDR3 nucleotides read TGTGCCAGCAGTCCAGGACCGACCAATCAGCCCCAGCATTTT. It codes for CASSPGPTNQPQHF.

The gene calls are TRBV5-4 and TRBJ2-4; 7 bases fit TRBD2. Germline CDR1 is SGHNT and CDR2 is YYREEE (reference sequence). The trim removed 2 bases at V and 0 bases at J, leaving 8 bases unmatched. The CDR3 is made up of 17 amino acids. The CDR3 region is CASSFSAGELAKNIQYF. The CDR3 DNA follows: TGTGCCAGCAGCTTCTCTGCGGGGGAATTAGCCAAAAACATTCAGTACTTC.

CDR3 loop: CASITRGAGMNTEAFF. In DNA form, the CDR3 reads TGTGCCAGCATTACACGGGGGGCAGGGATGAACACTGAAGCTTTCTTT. V gene TRBV5-5 combines with J gene TRBJ1-1; D is perhaps TRBD1 (6 bases). With 6 bases removed from V and 0 bases from J, the gap between germline ends came to 18 bases. This CDR3 has 16 amino acids. From germline, CDR1 is SGHKS and CDR2 YYEKEE (reference sequence).

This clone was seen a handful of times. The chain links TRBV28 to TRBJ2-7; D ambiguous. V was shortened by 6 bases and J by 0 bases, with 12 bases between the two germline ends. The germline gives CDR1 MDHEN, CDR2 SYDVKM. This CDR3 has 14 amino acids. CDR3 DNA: TGTGCCAGCAGACAAAGGACCGTCTCCTACGAGCAGTACTTC. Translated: CASRQRTVSYEQYF.

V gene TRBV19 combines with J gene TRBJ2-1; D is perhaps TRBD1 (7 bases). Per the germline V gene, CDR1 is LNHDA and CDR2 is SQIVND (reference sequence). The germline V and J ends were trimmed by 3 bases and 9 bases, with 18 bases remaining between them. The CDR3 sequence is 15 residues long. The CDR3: CASSIGRQGISEQFF. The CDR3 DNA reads TGTGCCAGTAGTATCGGGAGACAGGGTATTAGTGAGCAGTTCTTC. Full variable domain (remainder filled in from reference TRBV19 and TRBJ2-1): DGGITQSPKYLFRKEGQNVTLSCEQNLNHDAMYWYRQDPGQGLRLIYYSQIVNDFQKGDIAEGYSVSREKKESFPLTVTSAQKNPTAFYLCASSIGRQGISEQFFGPGTRLTVL.

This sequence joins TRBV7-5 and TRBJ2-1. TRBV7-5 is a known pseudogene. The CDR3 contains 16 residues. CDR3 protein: CARSMSGPTRQYEQFF. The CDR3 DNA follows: TGTGCCAGAAGCATGTCGGGACCCACAAGACAATATGAGCAGTTCTTC.

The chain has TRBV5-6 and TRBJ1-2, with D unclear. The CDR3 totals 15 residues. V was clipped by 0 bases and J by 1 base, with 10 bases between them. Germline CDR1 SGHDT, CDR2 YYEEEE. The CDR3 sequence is CASSLGLIGNYGYTF. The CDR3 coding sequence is TGTGCCAGCAGCTTGGGATTAATTGGTAACTATGGCTACACCTTC.

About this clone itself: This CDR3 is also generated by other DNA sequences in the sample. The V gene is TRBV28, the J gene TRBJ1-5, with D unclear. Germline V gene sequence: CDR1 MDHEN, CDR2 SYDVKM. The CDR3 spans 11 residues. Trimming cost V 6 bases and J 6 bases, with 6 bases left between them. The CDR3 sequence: CASRGSQPQHF. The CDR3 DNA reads TGTGCCAGCAGGGGAAGTCAGCCCCAGCATTTT.

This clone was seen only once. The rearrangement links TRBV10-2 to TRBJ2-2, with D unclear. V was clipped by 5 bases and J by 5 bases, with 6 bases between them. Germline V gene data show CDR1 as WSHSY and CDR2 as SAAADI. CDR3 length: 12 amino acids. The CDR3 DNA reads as TGCGCCAGCAGTCGTAGTACCGGGGAGCTGTTTTTT. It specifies CASSRSTGELFF.

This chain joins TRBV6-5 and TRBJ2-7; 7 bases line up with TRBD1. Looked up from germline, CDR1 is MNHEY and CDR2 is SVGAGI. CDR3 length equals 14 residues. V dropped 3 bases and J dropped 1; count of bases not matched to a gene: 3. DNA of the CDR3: TGTGCCAGCAGTTATAGGGACAGTTCCTACGAGCAGTACTTC. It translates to CASSYRDSSYEQYF.

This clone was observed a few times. The CDR3 DNA follows: TGTGCCAGCAAGGGTAGCGGGAGGTACGAGCAGTACTTC. Translating it yields CASKGSGRYEQYF. The chain joins TRBV6-1 to TRBJ2-7, with 10 bases that match TRBD2. Germline values: CDR1 MNHNS, CDR2 SASEGT. J was trimmed by 4 bases and V by 7 bases; bases with no gene match: 4. The CDR3 runs to 13 residues.

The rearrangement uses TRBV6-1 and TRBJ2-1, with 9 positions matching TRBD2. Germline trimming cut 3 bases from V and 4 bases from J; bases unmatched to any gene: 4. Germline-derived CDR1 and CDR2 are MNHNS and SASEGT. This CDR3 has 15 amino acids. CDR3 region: CASSDRLAGYNEQFF. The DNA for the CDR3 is TGTGCCAGCAGTGACAGGCTAGCGGGATACAATGAGCAGTTCTTC.

DNA for the CDR3: TGTGCCTGGACCCCTAAGTCGAGTACCAAAAACATTCAGTACTTC. The encoded protein is CAWTPKSSTKNIQYF. V usage is TRBV30 and J usage is TRBJ2-4; D gene uncertain. The V end was cut by 4 bases, the J end by 2 bases, with 15 bases between. The CDR3 contains 15 residues. The germline CDR1 and CDR2 sequences are GTSNPN and SVGIG (reference sequence).